This T cell receptor beta chain emerged from a study of T cell responses to AZD1222 COVID-19 vaccine (dated by TCRdb to the early 2020s). Turning to the overall study: TCR sequencing was performed for 230 to 250 trial participants, of whom approximately 200 were given two doses of AZD1222 and approximately 25 were given two doses of MenACWY control vaccine. Trial participants were enrolled by age into 18-55, 56-69 and 70-plus year subgroups, with around 150, 28 and 57 TCR-sequenced participants respectively.

Clipping removes 4 bases from V and 3 bases from J, with 7 as the unmatched junction base count. From the cysteine up to the phenylalanine, the CDR3 has a length of 16 residues. Here the CDR3 DNA is all that survives: 48 bases in frame from base 1. Per the germline V gene (reference sequence), MNHEY is the CDR1 and SMNVEV is the CDR2. What the research found in general, with its limitations: The 56-69-year group was small, and its depth increase did not reach significance, likely because of low power. Conclusions about previously exposed vaccinees are limited, since just 6 or 7 AZD1222 recipients were seropositive for SARS-CoV-2 at baseline. Spike-specific TCR breadth and depth rose significantly after two AZD1222 doses compared with day 0 and with MenACWY recipients. Because no day 14 peak-response samples were available, repertoires were characterized only after the peak T cell response. Most participants were white British and females outnumbered males, and the authors suggested that clonal diversity may have been underestimated. Reportedly, almost half of the unique spike-specific TCRs recognized epitopes lying outside the regions that are mutated in the B.1.351 and B.1.1.7 variants. The whole spike protein was spanned by vaccine-associated CD4 TCRs, and dominant responses were seen in regions 160-218 and 743-854.

Note on this clone: Its binding antigen is unknown. Per-base qualities were not stored, and no clone one base away is much larger.

The sample's time point label, in plain terms: baseline before first vaccination. The treatment or condition label here, explained by the study, means: meningococcal conjugate vaccine given as trial control. Samples from vaccinated people were obtained from the UK trials COV001 and COV002, which included a single-blind randomized controlled phase 2/3 trial of AZD1222 (ChAdOx1 nCoV-19) in healthy adults. For TCRbeta chain sequencing, PBMC samples were collected from trial participants at day 0 and at day 28 after the second dose. The CDR3 regions of human TCRbeta chains were analyzed by immunosequencing. Per the authors' processing: TCRs in the repertoires were compared against a reference library of SARS-CoV-2-specific TCRs that had been generated with the MIRA antigen-specificity platform. Breadth meant the fraction of unique TCRs that were SARS-CoV-2-associated, whereas depth meant the fraction of total T cells that were SARS-CoV-2-associated. Using the MIRA data, each spike-specific TCR was assigned both to the spike region to which the TCR was reactive and to a CD4 or CD8 class. Log10-transformed breadth and depth values were compared by one-way ANOVA with Sidak's multiple comparisons tests. TCRdb obtained this table from immuneACCESS and retained in-frame rearrangements with V and J assigned. These tables miss some clones; where compared with another copy, unresolved V genes account for less than half of the shortfall, and the remainder is unexplained. The DNA was the basis for D and trimming; V, J and clone size are from that table. The sample table contains some 140,000 clones; only one count was recorded for 86% of them. The ten top clones hold 5.5% of the sample.

The chain employs TRBV27 and TRBJ2-1; TRBD2 aligns with 9 central bases. The material was peripheral blood, obtained on day 0 of MenACWY control vaccination. This TCR was sampled from an adult in good health. The nucleotide sequence is given as TGTGCCAGCAGTTCCCCTAGCGGGGCCAGCTACAATGAGCAGTTCTTC. This yields the protein CASSSPSGASYNEQFF.